This T cell receptor (beta chain) was identified during a study of T cell responses to AZD1222 COVID-19 vaccine. On this clone: Its antigen is unknown.

The CDR3 is 13 amino acids. Trimming removed 2 bases from V and 10 bases from J, with 17 bases in between. Germline CDR1 reads GTSNPN; CDR2 reads SVGIG (reference sequence). Only in-frame clones appear in the TCRdb table, and some are missing; sequencing was by immunoSEQ multiplex PCR. The data contain around 190,000 clones, around nine tenths of them seen just once; the ten biggest clones take up around a tenth. Whole-study results and caveats: Clonal diversity may have been underestimated in mostly white British donors. Seropositivity was recorded at baseline in only a handful of AZD1222 recipients.

The chain links TRBV30 to TRBJ1-1; D is undetermined. The TCR was taken from an adult who received the AZD1222 COVID-19 vaccine. This specimen consisted of peripheral blood, obtained 28 days after the second AZD1222 dose. CDR3 sequence (DNA): TGTGCCTGGAGTCCGGGGTCCTACCTGGGAGCTTTCTTT. Amino acids: CAWSPGSYLGAFF.